The entry below gives a single TCR beta chain sequence along with its context. Its antigen target is currently unknown. Base quality data are lacking; no much larger clone is found one base away. Each collaborating institution followed its own protocols to collect whole blood in K2EDTA tubes. For TCRbeta analysis, collaborators shipped samples as frozen whole blood, isolated PBMCs, or DNA extracted from either of those sample types. CDR1 and CDR2 (ENHRY, SYGVKD) derive from the germline V gene. Trimming costs V 9 bases and J 5 bases, and their ends lie 19 bases apart. The CDR3 goes from the cysteine to the phenylalanine over 15 residues. Just the 45-base CDR3 DNA is kept, in frame starting at base 1. This record comes from a study of blood T cell repertoires in COVID-19 (dated by TCRdb to 2019 to 2021). Regarding the study in general: Samples from collaborators originated in the United States, Italy and Spain and spanned both the acute and convalescent phases of COVID-19. The material from the prospective study consisted of cDNA or gDNA derived from T cells, B-cell-depleted T cells, or PBMCs. A freely available public database, intended as a resource for researchers studying the immune response to SARS-CoV-2, is where the repertoires were released. Subjects who had been exposed to COVID-19, were actively infected with it, or had recovered from it provided the deeply sampled blood TCRbeta repertoires that made up the dataset. Where available, HLA class I and class II types were taken from metadata supplied by the sample provider and were not determined by assay-based typing. Nearly every sample came with metadata listing a de-identified subject ID, COVID-19 status, age in years and sex. The samples were drawn from two sources: the first 160 participants of the ongoing ImmuneRACE study, and 1,200 or so subjects contributed by 6 global collaborators. On the study overall, not on this receptor specifically: The amount of clinical and demographic metadata varied by source and participant and was provided uncurated.

TCRbeta CDR3 regions were amplified from genomic DNA using the immunoSEQ Assay, a bias-controlled multiplex PCR. In the original analysis: The number of nucleated cells in each sample was estimated from the amplification of reference gene primers within the assay. To quantify the absolute abundance of each unique TCRbeta CDR3 rearrangement, sequence reads were collapsed and filtered. For each sample, productive Simpson clonality was calculated as the square root of Simpson's diversity index over productive rearrangements. TCRdb limited this immuneACCESS table to in-frame rearrangements with V and J called. A share of clones is missing; checked studies link under half to unresolved V genes, and the rest is unexplained. The V and J calls and clone size are taken from that table; D and trimming were inferred from the DNA. The sample table lists around 20,000 clones, roughly four fifths of them with a count of one. The ten largest make up 20% of the sample.

The V and J segments used are TRBV10-3 and TRBJ1-4, with no confident D gene call. This TCR was recovered from a human donor in a cohort sampled during active or convalescent COVID-19. The sample taken for sequencing was peripheral blood. The CDR3 is CAIITAGIQNEKLFF. The sequenced DNA is TGTGCCATTATTACGGCCGGGATACAAAATGAAAAACTGTTTTTT.